The present entry profiles one TCR beta chain with its context. The data stem from a study of blood T cell repertoires in COVID-19. Whole-study context: There were acute and convalescent COVID-19 samples, and they came from the United States, Italy and Spain. The cDNA or gDNA used as material had been derived from T cells, B-cell-depleted T cells, or PBMCs.

Original processing notes: Amplifying reference gene primers gave estimates of nucleated cell counts. The data were produced by immunoSEQ multiplex PCR, yet TCRdb's version contains in-frame clones alone and is incomplete. That table furnishes V, J and clone size, whereas the DNA furnished D and trimming. This table holds about 40,000 clones, 60% to 85% found once. The germline CDR1 and CDR2 sequences are SGDLS and YYNGEE. V dropped 3 bases and J dropped 5; count of bases not matched to a gene: 3. The CDR3 consists of 14 residues. The receptor was isolated from a woman older than 75 with acute or convalescent COVID-19. Material: peripheral blood. The V gene is TRBV9, the J gene TRBJ2-1; 9 bases align to TRBD1. CDR3 nucleotides: TGTGCCAGCAGCGCCGGACAGGGGAACAATGAGCAGTTCTTC. This translates into CASSAGQGNNEQFF. The whole variable domain, remainder taken from reference TRBV9 and TRBJ2-1, is DSGVTQTPKHLITATGQRVTLRCSPRSGDLSVYWYQQSLDQGLQFLIQYYNGEERAKGNILERFSAQQFPDLHSELNLSSLELGDSALYFCASSAGQGNNEQFFGPGTRLTVL.